Listed below are T cell receptor beta chains from one sample, sequenced in a study of T cells in Graves' hyperthyroidism and ophthalmopathy. TCRdb ran MiXCR on the multiplex PCR reads and lists one entry per CDR3 protein. The sample lists roughly 700,000 distinct CDR3 sequences, 17% occurring once. Sequencing was performed on blood. These receptors all come from a man in his fifties or sixties with Graves' hyperthyroidism. Both conserved end residues are part of each CDR3. D genes are given only for firm matches. A row's size may be missing; if present it is once, few, many or a size class.

V	J	size	D	CDR3	DNA
TRBV28	TRBJ2-1	few	.	CASSRRTGKQFF	TGTGCCAGCAGTCGTAGGACTGGTAAGCAGTTCTTC
TRBV28	TRBJ1-5	many	.	CASSLIDNSNQPQHF	TGTGCCAGCAGCTTAATCGACAATAGCAATCAGCCCCAGCATTTT
TRBV27	TRBJ2-1	many	TRBD2	CASRAGESHNEQFF	TGTGCCAGCAGAGCGGGAGAGTCCCACAATGAGCAGTTCTTC
TRBV24-1	TRBJ2-2	many	.	CATSDRGQQRPGELFF	TGTGCCACCAGTGATCGCGGACAACAAAGACCCGGGGAGCTGTTTTTT
TRBV10-2	TRBJ2-7	many	TRBD1	CASGGQGYEQYF	TGCGCCAGCGGGGGACAGGGCTACGAGCAGTACTTC
TRBV24-1	TRBJ2-1	.	.	CATSDTPTRYYNEQFF	TGTGCCACCAGTGACACCCCGACTAGGTACTACAATGAGCAGTTCTTC
TRBV13	TRBJ2-5	.	.	CASSPEAVFGPQYF	TGTGCCAGCAGCCCAGAGGCGGTTTTTGGGCCCCAGTACTTC
TRBV20-1	TRBJ2-6	few	TRBD2	CSATWGGAGANVLTF	TGCAGTGCTACCTGGGGGGGTGCGGGGGCCAACGTCCTGACTTTC
TRBV28	TRBJ2-7	many	.	CASRPRAYEQYF	TGTGCCAGCAGACCACGGGCGTACGAGCAGTACTTC
TRBV29-1	TRBJ1-3	.	.	CSVQTFSGNAIYF	TGCAGCGTCCAGACGTTCTCTGGAAACGCGATATATTTT
TRBV10-2	TRBJ1-2	few	TRBD1	CASSETGQAYGYTF	TGCGCCAGCAGTGAAACGGGACAGGCCTATGGCTACACCTTC
TRBV6-1	TRBJ2-1	once	TRBD2	CGTSGTYNEQFF	TGTGGGACTAGCGGGACCTACAATGAGCAGTTCTTC
TRBV6-1	TRBJ1-5	many	.	CASSERRGLSNQPQHF	TGTGCCAGCAGTGAACGCAGGGGACTTAGCAATCAGCCCCAGCATTTT
TRBV5-1	TRBJ1-2	many	.	CASSIDPSPYGYTF	TGCGCCAGCAGCATCGACCCGTCCCCCTATGGCTACACCTTC
TRBV19	TRBJ2-3	.	TRBD2	CASSIGSGISTDTQYF	TGTGCCAGTAGTATTGGTAGCGGGATAAGCACAGATACGCAGTATTTT
TRBV28	TRBJ1-1	many	.	CASSLSTTANTEAFF	TGTGCCAGCAGTTTAAGTACGACAGCGAACACTGAAGCTTTCTTT
TRBV20-1	TRBJ2-5	many	TRBD1	CSATRQGSKETQYF	TGCAGTGCGACCCGACAGGGGTCGAAAGAGACCCAGTACTTC
TRBV7-9	TRBJ1-2	many	.	CASSSSAGAPYGYTF	TGTGCCAGCAGCTCCTCCGCCGGGGCACCGTATGGCTACACCTTC
TRBV6-5	TRBJ1-2	many	.	CASSYSYLGTYGYTF	TGTGCCAGCAGTTACAGTTATCTGGGGACCTATGGCTACACCTTC
TRBV10-3	TRBJ1-1	few	TRBD1	CASGQGAYDTEAFF	TGTGCCTCGGGACAGGGGGCTTATGACACTGAAGCTTTCTTT
TRBV11-3	TRBJ2-1	many	.	CASSSNYLGSYNEQFF	TGTGCCAGCAGCTCCAATTACTTGGGCTCATACAATGAGCAGTTCTTC
TRBV7-2	TRBJ1-1	many	.	CASSLRDPIMNTEAFF	TGTGCCAGCAGCTTACGGGACCCAATCATGAACACTGAAGCTTTCTTT
TRBV12-3/TRBV12-4	TRBJ2-3	many	TRBD2	CASSAPGLAGDTQYF	TGTGCCAGCAGTGCACCGGGACTAGCTGGAGATACGCAGTATTTT
TRBV7-2	TRBJ1-1	.	.	CASSPQILNTEAFF	TGTGCCAGCAGCCCACAGATCTTGAACACTGAAGCTTTCTTT
TRBV9	TRBJ2-3	few	TRBD2	CASSVLSGRSTDTQYF	TGTGCCAGCAGCGTCCTTAGCGGGAGGAGCACAGATACGCAGTATTTT
TRBV5-1	TRBJ2-3	many	.	CASSLYQDTQYF	TGCGCCAGCAGCTTGTATCAGGATACGCAGTATTTT
TRBV27	TRBJ1-1	many	.	CASSEFTGYTAFF	TGTGCCAGCAGTGAATTTACAGGGTATACAGCTTTCTTT
TRBV25-1	TRBJ2-5	many	TRBD1	CASSPSWGTDNNQETQYF	TGTGCCAGCAGTCCCTCTTGGGGGACAGATAATAACCAAGAGACCCAGTACTTC